Sequencing of this T cell receptor (beta chain) was carried out in a study of cytomegalovirus exposure and HLA in healthy donors (dated by TCRdb to the late 2010s). For the study in its entirety: According to an earlier analysis of 587 of the donors, about 179 million T cells yielded 117 million unique TCR beta sequences and around 280 Gb of sequence data. Donor age, sex, ethnicity and CMV serostatus were compiled together with the repertoire data. In the later analysis, no new phenotypic data were used to find candidate immune exposures; instead, reliance was placed on TCR beta sequences and their occurrence across donors. In addition to the first cohort of 650 to 750 subjects, a separate validation cohort of 120 different subjects was used. A later genetic analysis took genome-wide SNP genotypes for about 55% of the 666 donors and used that subset as a discovery cohort. A handful of DR-DQ haplotypes were handled as single units for association and clustering because linkage in the cohort was strong. An earlier analysis of some 500 of the donors applied high-throughput TCR beta sequencing to assess whether each TCR beta V gene segment acted as functional or pseudogenic. On average, roughly 250,000 unique TCR beta nucleotide sequences were sequenced per donor among some 430 genotyped donors of the cohort, with 15% to 20% of those sequences being non-productive. The T cell repertoires of some 700 subjects were profiled by immunosequencing and related to cytomegalovirus serostatus. Roughly 290 gigabases of sequencing data and 70 million to 95 million unique TCR sequences made up an early release that covered several hundred HLA-typed donors. A later analysis re-examined previously published TCR beta repertoires from several hundred donors and added high-resolution HLA genotyping to investigate patterns of TCR occurrence. Every repertoire in the discovery cohort had been generated on one and the same sequencing platform. The number of donors typed differed by locus, with roughly 620-630 for A, B, C, DRB1 and DQB1, roughly 550 for DQA1, 600 to 610 for DPA1, and around 430 for DPB1. The aim of the study was to test whether cataloging public T cell receptors could identify signatures of past pathogen exposure. HLA typing included class I and class II loci at four-digit resolution. High-throughput TCR immunosequencing, statistical association of individual TCRs with disease status, and machine learning were combined to predict cytomegalovirus infection status. The genetic ancestry cluster associated with self-reported Caucasian donors included about four fifths of the approximately 430 genotyped donors. Broad study findings and their caveats: While some public TCRs were present in many individuals, most TCR sequences turned up only very rarely across donors. Presence/absence analyses assumed roughly uniform sequencing depth across donors, an assumption that may not hold. V-gene and J-gene trimming of TCR beta chains was associated with a missense DCLRE1C variant in a later genetic analysis, and the association was replicated in an independent cohort. According to a later analysis, parvovirus B19, influenza, CMV and Epstein-Barr virus appeared linked to several top co-occurrence clusters. A total of roughly 160 TCR beta chains were listed by the study as associated with cytomegalovirus. In a later analysis, some 18,000 TCR beta sequences were associated with specific HLA alleles at a false discovery rate of 0.05. A cluster of highly shared sequence variants was judged likely to be a technical artifact of the sequencing pipeline. The earlier analysis of 587 of the donors excluded some 15 rarely observed V segments, including chromosome 9 orphons, because counts were too low. The only immune exposure information available for the cohort was CMV serostatus. An earlier analysis of around 500 of the donors showed that most TCR beta V segments appeared in productive rearrangements either about 90% or about 30% of the time, which broadly matched IMGT annotations. Linkage disequilibrium might explain the correlated functional status among segregating V segments, but an unknown experimental factor could not be ruled out. According to a later analysis, most CMV-associated TCR beta chains appeared to be HLA-restricted, and the HLA associations seemed to be driven largely by CMV exposure. A further reported finding was that TCR beta sequences accurately predicted the HLA-A and HLA-B alleles for most subjects in the first cohort. The classifier was reported to diagnose cytomegalovirus status with high specificity and sensitivity in both the original and validation cohorts. A few of the identified cytomegalovirus-associated TCR beta chains were confirmed in vitro to be specific for cytomegalovirus antigens. Some IMGT-functional V segments, including TRBV6-2 and TRBV6-3, could not be distinguished by the 87-base-pair reads and were therefore excluded. When HLA alleles, especially DR and DQ, strongly co-occurred, TCR associations were difficult to assign to individual alleles. Compared with equally common non-associated chains, HLA-associated TCR beta chains in a later analysis were more clonally expanded and had lower generation probabilities. It was suggested by the authors that the approach could potentially be generalized to other disease states and immunological phenotypes. Because some donors lacked HLA typing at each locus, the association tests relied only on the typed subset. A later analysis found that TCR association rates varied across HLA loci, with DRB1 alleles showing the most associated TCRs and HLA-C alleles the fewest. Only TCR beta chains were sequenced in this cohort, and the absence of alpha or paired-chain data limited detectable features. Compared with the 666-donor mean, donors in an Asian-associated ancestry cluster had fewer N-insertions in productive TCRs, according to a later genetic analysis.

The library was made by the immunoSEQ multiplex PCR assay. For the multiplex PCR, a mixture combining 60 forward primers for TCR Vbeta segments and 13 reverse primers for TCR Jbeta segments was used. The CDR3 region of rearranged TCR beta genes was amplified from genomic DNA by a multiplex PCR assay. The amplified TCR beta libraries were sequenced on the Illumina HiSeq System as 87-base-pair reads. As for the original processing: Across the roughly 700 repertoires, a later analysis counted approximately 75 million unique TCR beta chains, 9.5 million to 13 million of which were shared by at least two donors. Raw reads were error-corrected and collapsed into unique sequences by a nearest-neighbor algorithm in which closely related sequences were merged to remove PCR and sequencing errors. V, D and J gene segments were assigned by aligning CDR3 sequences to IMGT reference sequences. For a sequence to be retained, a match of at least six nucleotides to both a V gene segment and a J gene segment was required. A rearrangement counted as productive if the CDR3 had no stop codons and remained in frame with V and J, and every other rearrangement counted as non-productive. CDR3 was defined according to IMGT convention as the region running from the second conserved V-encoded cysteine to the conserved J-encoded phenylalanine. Sequences without an unambiguous match to a single V gene segment were excluded from the earlier analysis of about 640 of the donors. An earlier analysis of a few hundred of the donors classified V segments as functional when productive rearrangements were above 56.7% and as segregating when the standard deviation between donors was above 5%. A statistical classification framework was built for diagnosing cytomegalovirus status from the catalog of TCR beta chain sequences. A later analysis assigned V and J genes by comparing TCR nucleotide sequences with IMGT/GENE-DB human TR gene sequences. The TCRdist pipeline was used in a later analysis to assign CDR3 sequences and most-parsimonious VDJ recombination scenarios. In a later analysis, each TCR beta chain was defined by its CDR3 amino acid sequence together with its V-gene family, and reads lacking a unique V-gene family were excluded. A later analysis removed 592 highly shared, low-generation-probability nucleotide sequences to deal with suspected cross-contamination and a sequencing artifact. A later analysis calculated a clonal expansion index for each public chain from normalized within-repertoire ranks of inferred template counts. In a later analysis, generation probabilities were computed using a VDJ recombination model fitted to out-of-frame rearrangements, and the results were checked against IGoR. In a later analysis, TCR-TCR, TCR-HLA and TCR-CMV co-occurrence was scored with hypergeometric tests, and a repertoire-size bias correction was applied to TCR pairs. In a later analysis, false discovery rates were estimated by permuting HLA or CMV assignments 20 times. In a later analysis, co-occurring TCRs were grouped using DBSCAN, and TCRdist sequence similarity was added for clustering within HLA-allele-positive subsets. Repertoires with fewer than 30,000 or more than 120,000 public chains were left out of co-occurrence clustering, as were about 5 repertoires with anomalous nucleotide sharing. The immuneACCESS repertoire file appears here via TCRdb, limited to in-frame rearrangements. These files lack a portion of the clones; in checked studies, under half of the deficit traces to unresolved V genes, and the cause of the others is not known. For V, J and clone size, that table is used; D and trimming come from the DNA. Recorded for this sample are 100,000 to 150,000 clones; approximately 80% of them occurred a single time. The ten largest clones represent roughly 1.5% of the sample.

The junction carries 14 bases between V and J, which are trimmed by 6 bases and 3 bases respectively. The CDR3 covers 13 residues, taking in both the cysteine and the phenylalanine. The DNA shown is the 39-base CDR3, in frame from base 1. For CDR1 and CDR2, the germline V gene lists SQVTM and ANQGSEA. This clone was picked up a small number of times. Which antigen it targets is not known. No much larger clonotype is one base removed from it; base qualities were not supplied. In total, 600 or so healthy bone marrow donors made up the cohort. At the time of sampling, all cohort members were nominally healthy, though unrecorded immune exposures were likely present. The donor tested CMV seronegative and was one of the 352 seronegative cohort members. A peripheral blood sample was provided by each donor, and peripheral blood mononuclear cells were used for TCR beta sequencing. The Qiagen DNeasy Blood Extraction Kit was used to extract genomic DNA from the blood cell samples.

The sequenced sample was PBMCs. In this chain, TRBV29-1 is recombined with TRBJ1-2, with TRBD1 tentatively as D gene (5 bases match). This receptor was identified in a woman under 30 in good health and CMV-seronegative. The CDR3 region: CSVWGGKDYGYTF. The bases are TGCAGCGTCTGGGGGGGGAAGGACTATGGCTACACCTTC.